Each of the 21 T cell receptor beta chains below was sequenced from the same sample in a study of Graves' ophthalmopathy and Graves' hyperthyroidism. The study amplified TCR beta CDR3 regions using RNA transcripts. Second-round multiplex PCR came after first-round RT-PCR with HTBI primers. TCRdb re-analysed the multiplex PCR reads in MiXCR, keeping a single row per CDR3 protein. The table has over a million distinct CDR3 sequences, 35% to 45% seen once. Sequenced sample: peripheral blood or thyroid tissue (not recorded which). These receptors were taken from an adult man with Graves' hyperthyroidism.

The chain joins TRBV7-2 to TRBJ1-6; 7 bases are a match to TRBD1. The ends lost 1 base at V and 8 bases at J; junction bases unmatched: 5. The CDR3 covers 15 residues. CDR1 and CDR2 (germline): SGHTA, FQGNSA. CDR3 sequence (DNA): TGTGCCAGCAGCTTAGTAACAGGGGCCGATTCACCCCTCCACTTT. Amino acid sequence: CASSLVTGADSPLHF.

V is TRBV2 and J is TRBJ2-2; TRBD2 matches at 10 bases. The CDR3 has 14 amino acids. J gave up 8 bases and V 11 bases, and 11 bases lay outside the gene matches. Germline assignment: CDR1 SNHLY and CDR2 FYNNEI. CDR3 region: CAVLAGEVSGELFF. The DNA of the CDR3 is TGTGCCGTTCTAGCGGGAGAGGTTTCGGGGGAGCTGTTTTTT.

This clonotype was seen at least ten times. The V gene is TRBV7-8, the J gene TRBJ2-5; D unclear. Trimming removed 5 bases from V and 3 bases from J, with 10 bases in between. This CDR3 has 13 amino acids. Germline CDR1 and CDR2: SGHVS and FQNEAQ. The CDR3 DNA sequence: TGTGCCAGCAGCCCCTCTCGCGAAGAGACCCAGTACTTC. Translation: CASSPSREETQYF.

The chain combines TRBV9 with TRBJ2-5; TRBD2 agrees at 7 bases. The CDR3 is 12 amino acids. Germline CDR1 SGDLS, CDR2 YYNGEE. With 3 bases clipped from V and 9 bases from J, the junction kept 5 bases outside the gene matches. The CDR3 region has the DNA TGTGCCAGCAGCGGGGGGGGGAAGGCCCAGTACTTC. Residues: CASSGGGKAQYF.

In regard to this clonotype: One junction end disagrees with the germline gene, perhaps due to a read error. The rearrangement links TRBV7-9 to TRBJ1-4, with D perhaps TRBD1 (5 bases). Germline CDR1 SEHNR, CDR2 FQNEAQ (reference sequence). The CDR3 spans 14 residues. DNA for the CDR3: TGTGCCAGCAGCATGTCAGGGAAGAATGAAAGACTGTTTTTT. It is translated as CASSMSGKNERLFF.

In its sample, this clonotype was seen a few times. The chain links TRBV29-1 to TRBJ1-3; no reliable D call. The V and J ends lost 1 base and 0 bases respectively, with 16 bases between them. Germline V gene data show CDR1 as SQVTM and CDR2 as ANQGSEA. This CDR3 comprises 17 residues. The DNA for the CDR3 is TGCAGCGTTGAAGTAAACCGGGGAACGAGCTCTGGAAACACCATATATTTT. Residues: CSVEVNRGTSSGNTIYF.

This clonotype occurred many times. This chain's CDR3 is CSVARTGNEKLFF. The CDR3, as DNA: TGCAGCGTTGCTAGGACAGGGAATGAAAAACTGTTTTTT. This chain uses TRBV29-1 with TRBJ1-4, with TRBD1 matching over 8 bases. Germline CDR1 SQVTM, CDR2 ANQGSEA. This CDR3 comprises 13 residues. Unmatched junction bases numbered 3, after V lost 4 bases and J lost 5 bases.

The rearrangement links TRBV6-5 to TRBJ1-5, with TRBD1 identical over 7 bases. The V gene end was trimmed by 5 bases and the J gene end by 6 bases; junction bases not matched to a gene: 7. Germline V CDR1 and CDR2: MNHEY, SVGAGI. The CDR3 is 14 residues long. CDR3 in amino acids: CASSIDRDVQPQHF. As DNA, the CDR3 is TGTGCCAGCAGTATCGACAGGGACGTTCAGCCCCAGCATTTT.

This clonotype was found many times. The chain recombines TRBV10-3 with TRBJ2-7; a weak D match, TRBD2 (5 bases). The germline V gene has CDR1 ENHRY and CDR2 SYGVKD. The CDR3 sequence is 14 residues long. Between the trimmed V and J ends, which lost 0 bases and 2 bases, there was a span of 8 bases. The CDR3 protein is CAISESARAYEQYF. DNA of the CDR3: TGTGCCATCAGTGAGTCCGCGAGGGCCTACGAGCAGTACTTC.

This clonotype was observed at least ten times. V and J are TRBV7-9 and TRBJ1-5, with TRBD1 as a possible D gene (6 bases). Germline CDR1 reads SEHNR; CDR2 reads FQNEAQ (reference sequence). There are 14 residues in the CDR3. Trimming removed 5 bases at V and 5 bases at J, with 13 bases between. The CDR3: CASSPTGAYQPQHF. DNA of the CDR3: TGTGCCAGCAGCCCGACAGGAGCGTATCAGCCCCAGCATTTT.

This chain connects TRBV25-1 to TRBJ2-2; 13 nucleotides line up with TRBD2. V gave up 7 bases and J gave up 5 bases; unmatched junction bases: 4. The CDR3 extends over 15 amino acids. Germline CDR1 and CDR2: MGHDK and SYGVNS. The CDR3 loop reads CASTAGLAGTGELFF. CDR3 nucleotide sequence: TGTGCCAGCACTGCGGGACTAGCGGGAACCGGGGAGCTGTTTTTT.

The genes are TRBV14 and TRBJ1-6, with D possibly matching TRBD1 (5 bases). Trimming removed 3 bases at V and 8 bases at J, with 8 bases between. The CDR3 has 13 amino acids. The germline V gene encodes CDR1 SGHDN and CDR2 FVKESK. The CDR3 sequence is CASSQARDSPLHF. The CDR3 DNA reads TGTGCCAGCAGCCAGGCCAGGGATTCACCCCTCCACTTT.

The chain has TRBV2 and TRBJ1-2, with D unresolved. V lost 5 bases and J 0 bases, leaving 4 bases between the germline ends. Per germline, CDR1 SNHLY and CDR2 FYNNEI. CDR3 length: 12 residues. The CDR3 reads CASSTSNYGYTF. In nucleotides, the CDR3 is TGTGCCAGCAGTACCTCTAACTATGGCTACACCTTC.

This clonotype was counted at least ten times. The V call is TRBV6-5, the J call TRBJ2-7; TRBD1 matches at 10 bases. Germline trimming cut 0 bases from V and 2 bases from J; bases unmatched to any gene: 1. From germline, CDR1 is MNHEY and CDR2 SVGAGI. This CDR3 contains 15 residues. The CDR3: CASSYSTGGPYEQYF. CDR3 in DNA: TGTGCCAGCAGTTACTCGACAGGGGGCCCCTACGAGCAGTACTTC.

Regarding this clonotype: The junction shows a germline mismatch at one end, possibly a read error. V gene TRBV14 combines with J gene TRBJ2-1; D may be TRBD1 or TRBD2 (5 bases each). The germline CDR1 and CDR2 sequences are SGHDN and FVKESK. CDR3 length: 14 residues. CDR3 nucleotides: TGTGCCAGCGGCCATGAACTAGAGGGGCATGAGCAGTTCTTC. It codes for CASGHELEGHEQFF.

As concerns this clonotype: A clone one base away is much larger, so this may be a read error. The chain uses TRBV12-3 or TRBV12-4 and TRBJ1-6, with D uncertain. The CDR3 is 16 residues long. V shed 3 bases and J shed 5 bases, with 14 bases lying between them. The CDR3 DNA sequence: TGTGCCAGCAGTTTTCGACGGTCCTTCCATAATTCACCCCTCCACTTT. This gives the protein CASSFRRSFHNSPLHF.

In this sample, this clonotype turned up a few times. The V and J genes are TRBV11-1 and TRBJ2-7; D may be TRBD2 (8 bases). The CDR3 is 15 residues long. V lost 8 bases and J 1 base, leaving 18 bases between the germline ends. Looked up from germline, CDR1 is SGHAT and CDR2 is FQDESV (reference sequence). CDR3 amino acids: CASHQGVAGSYEQYF. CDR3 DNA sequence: TGTGCCAGCCACCAGGGGGTAGCGGGATCCTACGAGCAGTACTTC.

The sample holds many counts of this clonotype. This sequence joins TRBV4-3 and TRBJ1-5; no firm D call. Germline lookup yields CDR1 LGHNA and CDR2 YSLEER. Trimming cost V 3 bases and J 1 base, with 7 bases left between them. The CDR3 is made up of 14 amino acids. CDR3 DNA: TGCGCCAGCAGCCAGGAACAGAGCAATCAGCCCCAGCATTTT. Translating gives CASSQEQSNQPQHF.

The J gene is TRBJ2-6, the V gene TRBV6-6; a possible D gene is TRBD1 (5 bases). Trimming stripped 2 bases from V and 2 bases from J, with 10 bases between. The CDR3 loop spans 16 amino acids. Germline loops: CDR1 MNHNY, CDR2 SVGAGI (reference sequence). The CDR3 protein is CASSYPAGPGANVLTF. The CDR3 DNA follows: TGTGCCAGCAGTTACCCGGCAGGGCCTGGGGCCAACGTCCTGACTTTC.

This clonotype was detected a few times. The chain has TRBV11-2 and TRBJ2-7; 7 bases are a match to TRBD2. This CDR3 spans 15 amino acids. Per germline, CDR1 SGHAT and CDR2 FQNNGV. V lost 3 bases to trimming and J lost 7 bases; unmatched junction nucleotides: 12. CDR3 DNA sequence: TGTGCCAGCAGCTTGGGTAGCGGGCCCTCGGGGGAGCAGTACTTC. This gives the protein CASSLGSGPSGEQYF. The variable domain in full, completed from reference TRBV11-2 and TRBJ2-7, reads EAGVAQSPRYKIIEKRQSVAFWCNPISGHATLYWYQQILGQGPKLLIQFQNNGVVDDSQLPKDRFSAERLKGVDSTLKIQPAKLEDSAVYLCASSLGSGPSGEQYFGPGTRLTVT.

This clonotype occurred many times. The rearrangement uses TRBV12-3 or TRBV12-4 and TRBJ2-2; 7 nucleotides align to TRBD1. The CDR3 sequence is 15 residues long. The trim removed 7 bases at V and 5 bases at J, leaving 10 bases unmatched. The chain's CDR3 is CASTPLDRATGELFF. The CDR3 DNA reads TGTGCCAGCACCCCTTTAGACAGGGCGACCGGGGAGCTGTTTTTT.